The TCR beta chain under discussion was sequenced for a study of response to subunit inactivated influenza vaccine. Study outcomes and limitations: The authors proposed limited new T cell recruitment per seasonal influenza vaccination.

There are many counts of this clonotype. Its antigen is undetermined. One entry per CDR3 protein results from TCRdb running MiXCR on the RT-PCR reads. The sample holds 600,000 to 700,000 distinct CDR3 sequences, roughly 15% seen once. This clonotype originated in a man aged 45 to 65 who received an inactivated influenza vaccine. The material was PBMCs from blood, obtained approximately 15 days before vaccination.

The CDR3 DNA is TGCAGCGCAAAGGGGTCTGAAGCTTTCTTT. Protein: CSAKGSEAFF. V is TRBV29-1 and J is TRBJ1-1; weak D call: TRBD1 (5 bases). From germline, CDR1 is SQVTM and CDR2 ANQGSEA. The V and J ends lost 7 bases and 6 bases respectively, with 9 bases between them. The CDR3 has 10 residues.